A selection of T cell receptor beta chains follows, all from one sample in a study of cytomegalovirus exposure and HLA in healthy donors. Clones were read by immunoSEQ multiplex PCR, and TCRdb kept only the in-frame ones, dropping some. The sample contains a few hundred thousand clones, 90% of which appear only once. The source material was PBMCs. All receptors come from a woman aged 18-29 years in good health and CMV-seronegative. Both conserved end residues are part of each CDR3. The order of the fields is V gene, clone size, D gene, J gene, CDR3 protein, CDR3 DNA. A D gene is named only where the DNA matches it firmly. Rows may omit the clone size; those that give it use once, few, many or a size class.

TRBV5-1	-	-	TRBJ2-1	CASSLGPEYEQFF	TGCGCCAGCAGCTTGGGTCCAGAATACGAGCAGTTCTTC
TRBV30	-	TRBD1	TRBJ1-5	CAWSAIGTGDQPQHF	TGTGCCTGGAGCGCTATTGGGACAGGGGATCAGCCCCAGCATTTT
TRBV28	-	-	TRBJ1-5	CASSREDQPQHF	TGTGCCAGCAGCCGGGAGGATCAGCCCCAGCATTTT
TRBV27	-	TRBD1	TRBJ1-3	CASRRTPGTGAGNTIYF	TGTGCCAGCAGGAGAACACCGGGGACAGGGGCTGGAAACACCATATATTTT
TRBV6-1	-	-	TRBJ1-1	CASSAVRYTNTEAFF	TGTGCCAGCAGTGCGGTTCGATATACGAACACTGAAGCTTTCTTT
TRBV28	-	TRBD1	TRBJ1-1	CASSLPWGTGASTEAFF	TGTGCCAGCAGTTTACCCTGGGGGACAGGGGCGAGCACTGAAGCTTTCTTT
TRBV6-5	-	-	TRBJ2-1	CASSYLSLWSNEQFF	TGTGCCAGCAGTTACCTGAGTCTCTGGTCCAATGAGCAGTTCTTC
TRBV7-9	-	-	TRBJ1-5	CASSRGDQPQHF	TGTGCCAGCAGCCGGGGGGATCAGCCCCAGCATTTT
TRBV6-6	-	-	TRBJ1-3	CASSLQGSGNTIYF	TGTGCCAGCAGTCTACAGGGATCTGGAAACACCATATATTTT
TRBV19	-	-	TRBJ1-4	CASSLTGVTNEKLFF	TGTGCCAGTAGTTTGACGGGGGTAACTAATGAAAAACTGTTTTTT
TRBV30	-	-	TRBJ2-5	CAWSPPGQETQYF	TGTGCCTGGTCCCCTCCGGGGCAAGAGACCCAGTACTTC
TRBV7-6	-	TRBD2	TRBJ2-2	CASSLLAGGPNTGELFF	TGTGCCAGCAGCCTACTAGCGGGGGGGCCGAACACCGGGGAGCTGTTTTTT
TRBV7-8	-	-	TRBJ1-4	CASSPPARAEKLFF	TGTGCCAGCAGCCCGCCCGCCAGGGCTGAAAAACTGTTTTTT
TRBV2	-	-	TRBJ1-3	CASSEDSLENTIYF	TGTGCCAGCAGTGAAGACAGCTTAGAAAACACCATATATTTT
TRBV6-4	-	-	TRBJ2-5	CASSDPDSIQETQYF	TGTGCCAGCAGTGACCCCGACAGTATCCAAGAGACCCAGTACTTC
TRBV5-1	-	-	TRBJ2-1	CASGPGTPYNEQFF	TGCGCCAGCGGCCCCGGGACTCCCTACAATGAGCAGTTCTTC
TRBV5-1	once	-	TRBJ1-3	CASSPGDSGNTIYF	TGCGCCAGCAGCCCCGGGGACTCTGGAAACACCATATATTTT
TRBV27	-	-	TRBJ1-1	CASSLRGNTEAFF	TGTGCCAGCAGTTTACGGGGAAACACTGAAGCTTTCTTT
TRBV10-3	-	TRBD2	TRBJ2-7	CAISTGGGLASPSHEQYF	TGTGCCATCAGTACCGGGGGGGGACTAGCGAGTCCTTCCCACGAGCAGTACTTC
TRBV7-6	-	TRBD2	TRBJ2-7	CASSSRTSGGAYEQYF	TGTGCCAGCAGCTCTCGGACTAGCGGGGGGGCCTACGAGCAGTACTTC
TRBV11-1	-	-	TRBJ1-1	CASSRTENTEAFF	TGTGCCAGCAGCCGGACAGAGAACACTGAAGCTTTCTTT
TRBV19	-	TRBD1	TRBJ1-1	CASSRQGRTEAFF	TGTGCCAGTAGTAGACAGGGGCGGACTGAAGCTTTCTTT
TRBV7-2	-	-	TRBJ1-1	CASSSLGAEDTEAFF	TGTGCCAGCAGCTCACTGGGGGCGGAGGACACTGAAGCTTTCTTT
TRBV11-2	-	TRBD2	TRBJ2-2	CASRVGLAGSTNTGELFF	TGTGCCAGCAGAGTAGGTCTAGCGGGTTCAACGAACACCGGGGAGCTGTTTTTT